This is a list of T cell receptor beta chains from one sample in a study of cytomegalovirus exposure and HLA in healthy donors. This table comes from immunoSEQ multiplex PCR, and its TCRdb copy is limited to in-frame clones, with some not included. The sample records 80,000 to 100,000 clones, 73% being singletons. The sequenced sample was PBMCs. The receptor set was obtained from a man aged 40-55 years in good health and CMV-seronegative. The CDR3 runs from the conserved cysteine through the conserved F or W. Fields, in order: clone size, J gene, V gene, D gene, CDR3 DNA, CDR3 protein. A D gene is named only where the DNA matches it firmly. Part of the rows lack a size; the others show once, few, many or a class for expanded clones.

. | TRBJ1-1 | TRBV18 | TRBD1 | TGTGCCAGCTCGCCAGGGACAGGCTCGAACACTGAAGCTTTCTTT | CASSPGTGSNTEAFF
few | TRBJ1-5 | TRBV7-9 | . | TGTGCCAGCTCGGGTAGCAGCAATCAGCCCCAGCATTTT | CASSGSSNQPQHF
. | TRBJ2-3 | TRBV15 | TRBD1 | TGTGCCACGTCCCGCAGGGGGCATGGTACAGATACGCAGTATTTT | CATSRRGHGTDTQYF
few | TRBJ1-2 | TRBV5-6 | TRBD1 | TGTGCCAGCAGCTTGGGCAGGGGGAGGAATGGCTACACCTTC | CASSLGRGRNGYTF
few | TRBJ2-2 | TRBV2 | . | TGTGCCAGCACGGGACAAAACACCGGGGAGCTGTTTTTT | CASTGQNTGELFF
. | TRBJ2-3 | TRBV5-1 | TRBD2 | TGCGCCAGCAGCCAGGGCGGACTAGCGGGAGGAGATACGCAGTATTTT | CASSQGGLAGGDTQYF
. | TRBJ1-5 | TRBV6-5 | TRBD1 | TGTGCCAGCAGTTCCAGGGGGAGTGACAGATCTCAGCCCCAGCATTTT | CASSSRGSDRSQPQHF
. | TRBJ2-7 | TRBV19 | . | TGTGCCAGTAGTATCGCGGGCGGCTTGGACGAGCAGTACTTC | CASSIAGGLDEQYF
. | TRBJ2-7 | TRBV15 | . | TGTGCCACCAGCTCCTTAGTAGGGGCCATCGAGCAGTACTTC | CATSSLVGAIEQYF
. | TRBJ2-7 | TRBV15 | . | TGTGCCACCAGCAGATCTCAGGAGGGCCCCTACGAGCAGTACTTC | CATSRSQEGPYEQYF
. | TRBJ1-3 | TRBV11-1 | . | TGTGCCAGCAGCTTATCGGGCTCTGGAAACACCATATATTTT | CASSLSGSGNTIYF
few | TRBJ1-5 | TRBV28 | . | TGTGCCAGCATCGAACAGGGTTATAGCAATCAGCCCCAGCATTTT | CASIEQGYSNQPQHF
once | TRBJ2-7 | TRBV2 | . | TGTGCCAGCAGTGTGGGGCGTACAACCTACGAGCAGTACTTC | CASSVGRTTYEQYF
few | TRBJ2-5 | TRBV27 | TRBD2 | TGTGCCAGCAGTTTGACTAGCGGGGGAAGGGAGACCCAGTACTTC | CASSLTSGGRETQYF
. | TRBJ1-1 | TRBV9 | . | TGTGCCAGCAGCGTAGATCAGGATACTGAAGCTTTCTTT | CASSVDQDTEAFF
. | TRBJ2-7 | TRBV2 | TRBD1 | TGTGCCAGCAGTGAGTCGACAGGGTCCTACGAGCAGTACTTC | CASSESTGSYEQYF
. | TRBJ2-1 | TRBV2 | TRBD2 | TGTGCCAGCAGTGGAGCTAGCGGGGGAACCTACAATGAGCAGTTCTTC | CASSGASGGTYNEQFF
. | TRBJ2-5 | TRBV10-3 | . | TGTGCCATCAGTGACCCCCGGGACACAACTCAAGAGACCCAGTACTTC | CAISDPRDTTQETQYF
. | TRBJ2-3 | TRBV6-5 | . | TGTGCCAGCAGTTACGGCCTAGCAGTTAGCACAGATACGCAGTATTTT | CASSYGLAVSTDTQYF
. | TRBJ1-6 | TRBV4-2 | TRBD1 | TGTGCCAGCAGCCAAGAAGGGACAGGGATCTCAGCGGGACCCCTCCACTTT | CASSQEGTGISAGPLHF
. | TRBJ1-1 | TRBV2 | . | TGTGCCAGCAGTGAAGGGATCAGAGGAGCTTTCTTT | CASSEGIRGAFF
. | TRBJ2-7 | TRBV5-1 | TRBD1 | TGCGCCAGCAGCTTGGCTACAGGGGGCTACGAGCAGTACTTC | CASSLATGGYEQYF
few | TRBJ2-7 | TRBV18 | . | TGTGCCAGCTCATTGAGACAGGCCAGCTCCTACGAGCAGTACTTC | CASSLRQASSYEQYF
. | TRBJ2-5 | TRBV4-3 | TRBD2 | TGCGCCAGCAGCCAAGATAACGGACTAGTAGTGGAGACCCAGTACTTC | CASSQDNGLVVETQYF
. | TRBJ1-2 | TRBV10-3 | TRBD1 | TGTGCCATCAGTTCCAACGAGGGGGCCCTGGAGGGCTACACCTTC | CAISSNEGALEGYTF
. | TRBJ1-4 | TRBV11-2 | . | TGTGCCAGCAGCTTAGCCCCCCATTCAGGGCCCCGGGTTAATGAAAAACTGTTTTTT | CASSLAPHSGPRVNEKLFF
once | TRBJ2-1 | TRBV20-1 | . | TGCAGTGCTGCCGAGAATGAGCAGTTCTTC | CSAAENEQFF
. | TRBJ1-2 | TRBV29-1 | . | . | CSVEVGTGTAF
. | TRBJ1-1 | TRBV29-1 | TRBD1 | TGCAGCGTTCCACGGGGGCAGGGGGGCCCTATGAACACTGAAGCTTTCTTT | CSVPRGQGGPMNTEAFF
once | TRBJ2-2 | TRBV2 | TRBD1 | TGTGCCAGCACCCGACAGGGGTCAACCGGGGAGCTGTTTTTT | CASTRQGSTGELFF
. | TRBJ2-3 | TRBV7-9 | TRBD2 | TGTGCCAGCAGCCTCGGACTAGCCGGGAGCACAGATACGCAGTATTTT | CASSLGLAGSTDTQYF
. | TRBJ1-4 | TRBV30 | . | TGTGCCTGGCAGCGGGTATTCAATGAAAAACTGTTTTTT | CAWQRVFNEKLFF
. | TRBJ2-7 | TRBV15 | TRBD2 | TGTGCCACCAGCAGACGTTTAGCGGGGGGGTACTACGAGCAGTACTTC | CATSRRLAGGYYEQYF
. | TRBJ2-1 | TRBV29-1 | . | TGCAGCGTTGCCACTGGCGGGGCGAGCTCCTACAATGAGCAGTTCTTC | CSVATGGASSYNEQFF
. | TRBJ1-3 | TRBV6-5 | . | TGTGCCAGCAGTTACGGGCGCTCTGGAAACACCATATATTTT | CASSYGRSGNTIYF
few | TRBJ1-2 | TRBV4-1 | . | TGCGCCAGCAGCCAAGGAGCCTCATATGGCTACACCTTC | CASSQGASYGYTF
. | TRBJ2-6 | TRBV13 | TRBD1 | TGTGCCAGCAGCCCAGGGACAGGGCTGATTGGGTCTGGGGCCAACGTCCTGACTTTC | CASSPGTGLIGSGANVLTF
. | TRBJ1-2 | TRBV15 | . | TGTGCCGAAAGGGGCCTGGGGCGATATGGCTACACCTTC | CAERGLGRYGYTF
. | TRBJ1-1 | TRBV2 | . | TGTGCCAGCAGTGGGAGGGGGAACACTGAAGCTTTCTTT | CASSGRGNTEAFF
. | TRBJ2-7 | TRBV7-2 | . | TGTGCCAGCAGCTTGCGTCTAGCGAGCTCCTACGAGCAGTACTTC | CASSLRLASSYEQYF
. | TRBJ1-5 | TRBV28 | . | TGTGCCAGCAGTTTTTCAGAGGTACATCAGCCCCAGCATTTT | CASSFSEVHQPQHF
few | TRBJ2-1 | TRBV4-2 | TRBD1 | TGTGCCAGCAGCCTGACAGGGGGCTCCTACAATGAGCAGTTCTTC | CASSLTGGSYNEQFF
. | TRBJ2-2 | TRBV5-4 | TRBD1 | TGTGCCACAGGCAGAGGGGGCCACGGGGAGCTGTTTTTT | CATGRGGHGELFF
. | TRBJ2-3 | TRBV7-2 | . | TGTGCCAGCAGCCCTCTCCTCGGACACACAGATACGCAGTATTTT | CASSPLLGHTDTQYF
. | TRBJ1-6 | TRBV5-4 | . | TGTGCCAGCAGCTCCCCTGGGGGCGGGGGTCCCTCCTATAATTCACCCCTCCACTTT | CASSSPGGGGPSYNSPLHF
. | TRBJ1-1 | TRBV19 | . | TGTGCCAGTAGCAGGCGGGTGGTGAACACTGAAGCTTTCTTT | CASSRRVVNTEAFF
few | TRBJ2-5 | TRBV29-1 | TRBD2 | TGCAGCGTGGACGGACTAGCGGGTAGCCAAGAGACCCAGTACTTC | CSVDGLAGSQETQYF
. | TRBJ2-3 | TRBV7-2 | . | TGTGCCAGCAGCCCAGGGGGGCCGTACGAAGATACGCAGTATTTT | CASSPGGPYEDTQYF